Presented here are 12 T cell receptor beta chains from one specimen sequenced in a study of T cell clonality in common variable immunodeficiency. Study outcomes and limitations: In common variable immunodeficiency, TCR beta chains reportedly carried fewer deletions and N-nucleotide insertions.

Their antigens are not known. The method was immunoSEQ multiplex PCR; TCRdb's version includes in-frame clones alone and lacks a portion of them. Observed in the sample are tens of thousands of clones, none of them singletons. Sequencing was performed on peripheral blood mononuclear cells. The receptors come from a human donor with common variable immunodeficiency.

This clone was seen at least ten times. The read stops 3 residues short of the end of the CDR3; the missing end is completed from the germline J gene. J is TRBJ1-1 and V is TRBV5-6; 10 bases line up with TRBD1. The V gene end was trimmed by 4 bases and the J gene end by 2 bases; junction bases not matched to a gene: 5. Germline lookup yields CDR1 SGHDT and CDR2 YYEEEE. This CDR3 contains 15 residues. CDR3 DNA (partial): TGTGCCAGCAGCGCCACGACAGGGGGCAACACTGAA. Amino acids: CASSATTGGNTE. The whole CDR3 sequence reads CASSATTGGNTEAFF.

This clone was detected many times. Coverage ceases 3 residues before the CDR3 finishes, and the germline J gene fills in the end. The gene calls are TRBV9 and TRBJ2-1, with a tentative D call TRBD2 (6 bases). The CDR3 is made up of 13 amino acids. The V gene lost 3 bases and the J gene lost 4 bases, with 8 bases spanning the gap. Germline CDR1 reads SGDLS; CDR2 reads YYNGEE. CDR3 region: CASSGGIYNEQFF. The DNA read from the CDR3 is TGTGCCAGCAGCGGCGGGATATACAATGAG.

This clone has ten or more counts. The sequence runs out 3 residues before the end of the CDR3; the remainder is reconstructed from the germline J gene. This rearrangement joins TRBV20-1 to TRBJ2-1; 10 bases fit TRBD2. This CDR3 region has 16 residues. The germline CDR1 and CDR2 sequences are DFQATT and SNEGSKA (reference sequence). Trimming cost V 6 bases and J 2 bases; bases outside gene matches: 10. The CDR3 sequence: CSASPSSGGPYNEQFF. CDR3 DNA (partial): TGCAGTGCAAGTCCGAGTAGCGGGGGGCCCTACAATGAG.

This clone appeared many times. The CDR3 end is not reached by the read, which stops 3 residues before it; the germline J gene fills it in. V usage is TRBV5-6 and J usage is TRBJ2-3; a weak D match, TRBD1 (6 bases). CDR1 is SGHDT and CDR2 is YYEEEE in the germline V gene. The CDR3 has 13 amino acids. V lost 4 bases and J 0 bases, leaving 6 bases between the germline ends. The part of the CDR3 DNA that was read is TGTGCCAGCAGCGACAGGAGCACAGATACG. Protein: CASSDRSTDT. The entire CDR3 sequence reads CASSDRSTDTQYF.

This clone was seen at least ten times. The CDR3 end falls 3 residues outside the read, so it is completed with the germline J gene. The rearrangement links TRBV20-1 to TRBJ2-7, with TRBD1 matching 8 bases. The CDR3 contains 14 residues. Germline lookup yields CDR1 DFQATT and CDR2 SNEGSKA (reference sequence). The V gene end was trimmed by 6 bases and the J gene end by 4 bases; junction bases not matched to a gene: 11. The chain's CDR3 is CSAKRTGTGYEQYF. Incomplete CDR3 DNA: TGCAGTGCCAAACGGACAGGGACCGGTTACGAG.

This clone has ten or more counts. One end of the junction is discordant with germline, which a read error may explain. The CDR3 end lies 3 residues beyond the end of the read and is filled in from the germline J gene. This rearrangement joins TRBV4-2 to TRBJ2-7, with TRBD2 matching over 8 bases. The CDR3 is 16 residues long. The V gene's germline CDR1 is LGHNA and CDR2 YNFKEQ. CDR3 bases read: TGCGCCAGCAGCCAAGAAAAGGCGGGGGGTTTTTACGAG. It specifies CASSQEKAGGFYE. The whole CDR3 sequence reads CASSQEKAGGFYEQYF.

This clone occurred many times. The CDR3 sequence is CASRGQEGRQETQYF. The CDR3 DNA, read in part, is TGTGCCAGCAGGGGGCAGGAGGGTAGACAAGAGACC. The V call is TRBV2, the J call TRBJ2-5; possible D gene TRBD2, 6 bases. Coverage ceases 3 residues before the CDR3 finishes, and the germline J gene fills in the end. Between the trimmed V and J ends, which lost 6 bases and 2 bases, there was a span of 16 bases. The germline CDR1 and CDR2 sequences are SNHLY and FYNNEI. The CDR3 sequence is 15 residues long.

This clone came up many times. The read terminates 3 residues ahead of where the CDR3 ends, so the germline J gene completes it. This chain joins TRBV18 and TRBJ2-3; D is unresolved. The V end lost 4 bases, the J end lost 1 base, and 12 bases lay between the germline ends. Per germline, CDR1 KGHSH and CDR2 LQKENI. The CDR3 contains 15 residues. Partial CDR3 DNA: TGTGCCAGCTCACTTGGGCAGGCTGGCACAGATACG. Translated, it gives CASSLGQAGTDT. The whole CDR3 protein reads CASSLGQAGTDTQYF.

Ten or more counts support this clone. The missing CDR3 end, 3 residues past where the read stops, is filled in from the germline J gene. The chain is built from TRBV29-1 and TRBJ2-3; TRBD2 agrees at 7 bases. V lost 4 bases to trimming and J lost 5 bases; unmatched junction nucleotides: 15. This CDR3 contains 16 residues. CDR1 is SQVTM and CDR2 is ANQGSEA in the germline V gene. CDR3 protein: CSVAWGGSLIEDTQYF. Incomplete CDR3 DNA: TGCAGCGTTGCTTGGGGGGGGTCCCTTATAGAAGATACG.

There are many counts of this clone. The read ends 3 residues before the CDR3 terminus; that terminus is restored from the germline J gene. The chain couples TRBV7-6 to TRBJ2-5, with 7 bases that match TRBD1. The CDR3 is 15 residues long. Trimming at V came to 5 bases and at J to 0 bases, leaving 6 bases not matched to a gene. CDR1 is SGHVS, CDR2 FNYEAQ, per germline. Incomplete CDR3 DNA: TGTGCCAGCAGCGGCCGGGACAGCGACCAAGAGACC. Residues: CASSGRDSDQET. The full CDR3 protein reads CASSGRDSDQETQYF.

This clone was detected ten times or more. With the read ending 3 residues before the CDR3 end, the germline J gene is used to fill in that end. The genes are TRBV7-2 and TRBJ2-7; D may be TRBD2 (6 bases). Deletions cut 1 base from V and 1 base from J, with 11 bases between. This CDR3 has 15 amino acids. Germline V gene lookup returns CDR1 SGHTA and CDR2 FQGNSA. The sequenced part of the CDR3 DNA is TGTGCCAGCAGCTTAGTGTCTAGCGATTCCTACGAG. This encodes CASSLVSSDSYE. The complete CDR3 protein is CASSLVSSDSYEQYF.

This clone was seen many times. This CDR3 is CASSLFADTQYF. CDR3 bases read: TGTGCCAGCAGCTTATTCGCAGATACG. The chain couples TRBV7-2 to TRBJ2-3; D is unclear. The sequenced fragment ends 3 residues before the CDR3 boundary, so the rest is inferred from the germline J gene. Trimming shortened V by 2 bases and J by 4 bases, and 4 bases separated the two germline ends. Looked up from germline, CDR1 is SGHTA and CDR2 is FQGNSA. This CDR3 spans 12 amino acids.